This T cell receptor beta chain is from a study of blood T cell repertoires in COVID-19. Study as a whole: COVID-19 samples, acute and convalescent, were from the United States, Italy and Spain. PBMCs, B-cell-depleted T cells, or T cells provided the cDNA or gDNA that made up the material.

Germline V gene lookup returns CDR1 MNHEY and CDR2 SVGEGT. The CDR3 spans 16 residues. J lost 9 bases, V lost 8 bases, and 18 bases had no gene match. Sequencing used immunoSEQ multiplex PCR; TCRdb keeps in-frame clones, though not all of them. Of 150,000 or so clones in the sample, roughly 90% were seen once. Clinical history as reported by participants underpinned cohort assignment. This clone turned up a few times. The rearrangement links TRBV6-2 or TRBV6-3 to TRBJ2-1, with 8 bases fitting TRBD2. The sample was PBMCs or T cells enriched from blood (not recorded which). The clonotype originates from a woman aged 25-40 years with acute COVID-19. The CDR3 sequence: CASGPLGTRNGGEQFF. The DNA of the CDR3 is TGTGCCAGCGGCCCCCTCGGGACTAGAAATGGAGGTGAGCAGTTCTTC.